A selection of T cell receptor beta chains follows, all from one sample in a study of OX40 agonist ivuxolimab in advanced cancers. TCRdb's table, derived via immunoSEQ multiplex PCR, lists solely in-frame clones and lacks some. The sample has under 50,000 clones; about three quarters are singletons. The material was CD4+ or CD8+ T cells sorted from blood, obtained in a trial of the OX40 agonist ivuxolimab. These receptors all stem from an adult with an advanced solid tumor such as melanoma, head and neck, liver or kidney cancer. Each CDR3 is given without its conserved first and last residue.

V gene,J gene,CDR3 protein
TRBV28,TRBJ2-7,ASRRGGGRYEQY
TRBV7-7,TRBJ2-1,ASSLAASGSNEQF
TRBV4-3,TRBJ2-5,ASSQQLAGETQY
TRBV28,TRBJ2-2,ASSLGQGAIGRELF
TRBV5-1,TRBJ1-4,ASSSSWAREKLF
TRBV7-8,TRBJ1-2,ASSPLTGPLGYT
TRBV2,TRBJ2-3,ASSETSGRAGDTQY
TRBV7-8,TRBJ1-5,ASSSRQGDNSNQPQH
TRBV27,TRBJ1-2,ASSPKGAGYGYT
TRBV6-1,TRBJ2-2,ASSGGTSGTPGELF
TRBV10-2,TRBJ2-5,ASSERTSGAYQETQY
TRBV7-3,TRBJ2-2,ASSPRPVTGGLNTGELF
TRBV4-2,TRBJ1-6,ASSEEKGAFYNSPLH
TRBV5-4,TRBJ2-3,ASSPGLAGDTDTQY
TRBV7-9,TRBJ1-5,ASSRQGNNQPQH
TRBV5-4,TRBJ2-1,ASSLEGAFYNEQF
TRBV9,TRBJ2-2,ASSVTAYTNTGELF
TRBV7-9,TRBJ2-2,ASSPHTGELF
TRBV18,TRBJ1-2,ASSPGENYGYT
TRBV13,TRBJ2-6,ASSIGGSGANVLT
TRBV7-2,TRBJ2-7,ASSLPGLAGFYEQY
TRBV2,TRBJ2-7,ASSAGTSGTGEQY
TRBV9,TRBJ1-1,ASSVALNTEAF
TRBV28,TRBJ1-2,ASRGAGAVGYT
TRBV7-9,TRBJ2-7,ASSLGAPIGVGSYEQY
TRBV9,TRBJ2-1,ASRGSGTSYNEQF